These 30 T cell receptor beta chains share one sample of origin, sequenced in a study of T cell responses to AZD1222 COVID-19 vaccine. Assay used: immunoSEQ multiplex PCR; TCRdb lists only in-frame clones, some missing. The data show 75,000 to 100,000 clones, 80% to 90% seen once. This specimen consisted of peripheral blood, obtained on day 0 of AZD1222 vaccination. Receptors originate from an adult in good health.

The chain couples TRBV12-3 or TRBV12-4 to TRBJ2-5; 11 bases align to TRBD1. CDR3 size: 12 residues. The V and J ends lost 7 bases and 10 bases, in that order; junction bases with no gene match: 5. For the CDR3, the DNA is TGTGCCAGCAACCCGGGACAGGGGGTCCAGTACTTC. Residues: CASNPGQGVQYF.

In DNA form, the CDR3 reads TGTGCCAGCTCACAAAGCTTGATTCGGTCGAACACTGAAGCTTTCTTT. Translation: CASSQSLIRSNTEAFF. This rearrangement joins TRBV18 to TRBJ1-1; D gene uncertain. Trimming cost V 4 bases and J 1 base, with 16 bases left between them. The CDR3 has 16 residues. CDR1 is KGHSH, CDR2 LQKENI, per germline.

The chain couples TRBV2 to TRBJ2-1; 7 positions agree with TRBD2. The CDR3 is 14 residues long. Germline values: CDR1 SNHLY, CDR2 FYNNEI. The ends lost 7 bases at V and 9 bases at J; junction bases unmatched: 12. The CDR3 coding sequence is TGTGCCAGCATTGGCGGGGGAAGATGGAGTGAGCAGTTCTTC. It codes for CASIGGGRWSEQFF.

This clone was picked up one time. The rearrangement links TRBV5-1 to TRBJ2-3; unclear D gene. This CDR3 spans 11 amino acids. V lost 5 bases, J lost 2 bases, and 3 bases lay in between. Germline V gene lookup returns CDR1 SGHRS and CDR2 YFSETQ. As DNA, the CDR3 is TGCGCCAGCAGTAACACAGATACGCAGTATTTT. It translates to CASSNTDTQYF.

The chain has TRBV30 and TRBJ2-3; TRBD1 or TRBD2 may be the D gene (5 bases each). There are 16 residues in the CDR3. Germline-derived CDR1 and CDR2 are GTSNPN and SVGIG (reference sequence). V lost 7 bases and J lost 4, with 24 bases in between. CDR3: CASRGGSGNFPDTQYF. CDR3 nucleotides: TGTGCCTCCCGGGGCGGGTCAGGGAATTTCCCAGATACGCAGTATTTT.

The chain joins TRBV4-1 to TRBJ2-3; 11 positions match TRBD1. The length of the CDR3 is 17 residues. CDR1 and CDR2 (germline): MGHRA, YSYEKL. V was pared by 0 bases and J by 3 bases, with 5 bases of the junction left unmatched. The CDR3 bases are TGCGCCAGCAGCCAAGACCGGGACAGGGGGAGGACAGATACGCAGTATTTT. Translation gives CASSQDRDRGRTDTQYF.

The chain links TRBV6-2 or TRBV6-3 to TRBJ1-4; D is uncertain. Germline V gives CDR1 MNHEY, CDR2 SVGEGT. The length of the CDR3 is 15 residues. Trimming pared 0 bases from V and 3 bases from J, leaving 8 bases between. CDR3 in amino acids: CASSYSSGANEKLFF. Written as DNA, the CDR3 is TGTGCCAGCAGTTACTCGAGCGGGGCTAATGAAAAACTGTTTTTT.

V and J are TRBV5-1 and TRBJ2-1, with 10 bases fitting TRBD1. J was trimmed by 8 bases and V by 4 bases; bases with no gene match: 9. Germline-derived CDR1 and CDR2 are SGHRS and YFSETQ. This CDR3 comprises 15 residues. The CDR3 sequence: CASSTRQGANDEQFF. DNA of the CDR3: TGCGCCAGCAGCACAAGACAGGGGGCTAACGATGAGCAGTTCTTC.

This chain links TRBV18 with TRBJ1-5, with 11 bases identical to TRBD1. After removal of 3 bases from V and 3 bases from J, the junction contained 10 bases not matched to a gene. Germline assignment: CDR1 KGHSH and CDR2 LQKENI. This CDR3 region has 18 residues. CDR3 sequence (DNA): TGTGCCAGCTCACCCCCGCCCGGACAGGGGGCGTACAATCAGCCCCAGCATTTT. Amino acid sequence: CASSPPPGQGAYNQPQHF.

This rearrangement joins TRBV28 to TRBJ1-2; no definite D call. Germline loops: CDR1 MDHEN, CDR2 SYDVKM. The CDR3 loop spans 12 amino acids. V dropped 8 bases and J dropped 2 bases, with 9 bases sitting between them. The CDR3 DNA sequence: TGTGCCAGCGAGTCGGGGAACTATGGCTACACCTTC. Protein product: CASESGNYGYTF.

The rearrangement links TRBV2 to TRBJ1-2; a weak D match, TRBD1 (6 bases). Germline V gene lookup returns CDR1 SNHLY and CDR2 FYNNEI. Trimming removed 2 bases from V and 3 bases from J, with 10 bases in between. The CDR3 has 14 amino acids. Here the CDR3 DNA reads TGTGCCAGCAGTGAACGGGGGGGGCACTATGGCTACACCTTC. Translation gives CASSERGGHYGYTF.

This clone came up a few times. Other DNA sequences in this sample translate to the same CDR3. The V call is TRBV4-3, the J call TRBJ2-2; no firm D call. The CDR3 covers 13 residues. The ends were cut back, 2 bases at V and 2 bases at J, with 3 bases in the middle. Germline V gives CDR1 LGHNA, CDR2 YSLEER. The CDR3 coding sequence is TGCGCCAGCAGCCAACGAAACACCGGGGAGCTGTTTTTT. Amino acids: CASSQRNTGELFF.

The V call is TRBV19, the J call TRBJ2-2; D is possibly TRBD1 or TRBD2 (5 bases each). Germline CDR1 reads LNHDA; CDR2 reads SQIVND (reference sequence). The CDR3 spans 12 residues. V was shortened by 11 bases and J by 8 bases, with 15 bases between the two germline ends. The CDR3: CAGSWGRGELFF. Here the CDR3 DNA reads TGTGCCGGTTCCTGGGGACGTGGGGAGCTGTTTTTT. Based on the CDR3 plus reference TRBV19 and TRBJ2-2, the full variable domain is DGGITQSPKYLFRKEGQNVTLSCEQNLNHDAMYWYRQDPGQGLRLIYYSQIVNDFQKGDIAEGYSVSREKKESFPLTVTSAQKNPTAFYLCAGSWGRGELFFGEGSRLTVL.

The count of this clone is one. This chain uses TRBV12-3 or TRBV12-4 with TRBJ1-2; D is unresolved. This CDR3 has 13 amino acids. Trimming shortened V by 5 bases and J by 1 base, and 8 bases separated the two germline ends. The CDR3 bases are TGTGCCAGCAGTCCGGGCTATAACTATGGCTACACCTTC. This gives the protein CASSPGYNYGYTF.

The rearrangement uses TRBV5-1 and TRBJ1-2, with TRBD1 identical over 7 bases. This CDR3 spans 16 amino acids. CDR1 is SGHRS and CDR2 is YFSETQ in the germline V gene. V was pared by 2 bases and J by 5 bases, with 12 bases of the junction left unmatched. This CDR3 is CASSFIPGQNSYGYTF. DNA of the CDR3: TGCGCCAGCAGCTTTATCCCGGGACAGAATAGTTATGGCTACACCTTC.

The chain is built from TRBV9 and TRBJ2-2, with D unclear. Germline V gene sequence: CDR1 SGDLS, CDR2 YYNGEE. V lost 0 bases, J lost 7 bases, and 4 bases lay in between. The CDR3 covers 12 residues. CDR3 region: CASSVVNGELFF. Here the CDR3 DNA reads TGTGCCAGCAGCGTAGTTAACGGGGAGCTGTTTTTT.

The chain is built from TRBV2 and TRBJ2-1; D gene unclear. The CDR3 is 12 residues long. Germline loops: CDR1 SNHLY, CDR2 FYNNEI. V lost 4 bases and J lost 9, with 10 bases in between. The CDR3 DNA follows: TGTGCCAGCAGTGTGGGGAAAGGTGAGCAGTTCTTC. Encoded protein: CASSVGKGEQFF.

This chain links TRBV5-5 with TRBJ1-4, with 7 bases identical to TRBD1. The CDR3 totals 15 residues. V was pared by 4 bases and J by 6 bases, with 9 bases of the junction left unmatched. CDR1 is SGHKS, CDR2 YYEKEE, per germline (reference sequence). CDR3: CASSTPGGGYEKLFF. The CDR3 nucleotides read TGTGCCAGCAGCACCCCAGGGGGGGGGTATGAAAAACTGTTTTTT.

This clone was detected once. The chain recombines TRBV5-4 with TRBJ1-2; 11 positions agree with TRBD1. This CDR3 region has 16 residues. The germline V gene has CDR1 SGHNT and CDR2 YYREEE (reference sequence). Trimming at V came to 1 base and at J to 7 bases, leaving 9 bases not matched to a gene. The CDR3 sequence: CASSLPPGQGVGGYTF. In nucleotides, the CDR3 is TGTGCCAGCAGCTTGCCACCGGGACAGGGGGTCGGTGGCTACACCTTC.

V is TRBV6-5 and J is TRBJ2-7, with 8 nucleotides matching TRBD1. This CDR3 spans 12 amino acids. Germline loops: CDR1 MNHEY, CDR2 SVGAGI. Trimming took 6 bases from V and 4 from J; bases not matched to a gene: 2. CDR3 in DNA: TGTGCCAGCAGCCGGGACAGGTACGAGCAGTACTTC. Protein sequence: CASSRDRYEQYF.

This chain links TRBV18 with TRBJ2-5, with no clear D. Germline-derived CDR1 and CDR2 are KGHSH and LQKENI. The CDR3 length is 13 residues. V dropped 1 base and J dropped 3 bases, with 6 bases sitting between them. As DNA, the CDR3 is TGTGCCAGCTCACCACAACGGGAAGAGACCCAGTACTTC. Protein product: CASSPQREETQYF.

V is TRBV19 and J is TRBJ1-2; no definite D call. CDR3 length: 13 amino acids. CDR1 and CDR2 from the germline V gene are LNHDA and SQIVND (reference sequence). V lost 6 bases and J lost 8, with 16 bases in between. CDR3 residues: CASRAGPITGYTF. Here the CDR3 DNA reads TGTGCCAGTAGGGCAGGCCCCATCACAGGCTACACCTTC.

The V and J genes are TRBV4-1 and TRBJ2-2; 14 nucleotides match TRBD2. The V gene end was trimmed by 4 bases and the J gene end by 4 bases; junction bases not matched to a gene: 11. In germline, CDR1 is MGHRA, CDR2 YSYEKL. The CDR3 consists of 19 residues. Here the CDR3 DNA reads TGCGCCAGCAGCCCCGTGGGACTAGCGGGGGCCCTCGTCACCGGGGAGCTGTTTTTT. This translates into CASSPVGLAGALVTGELFF.

The chain joins TRBV7-9 to TRBJ1-6; 7 bases agree with TRBD1. This CDR3 comprises 16 residues. The germline gives CDR1 SEHNR, CDR2 FQNEAQ (reference sequence). Trimming removed 1 base from V and 7 bases from J; junction bases left unmatched: 7. DNA for the CDR3: TGTGCCAGCAGCTTAGGGACAGGTAGCCGCAATTCACCCCTCCACTTT. Translated, it gives CASSLGTGSRNSPLHF.

The DNA for the CDR3 is TGTGCCAGCCGGGAGGACGGAGCTAACTATGGCTACACCTTC. Protein product: CASREDGANYGYTF. The chain couples TRBV2 to TRBJ1-2; no definite D call. The germline V gene has CDR1 SNHLY and CDR2 FYNNEI. Trimming removed 8 bases at V and 0 bases at J, with 13 bases between. The CDR3 sequence is 14 residues long.

This rearrangement joins TRBV6-2 or TRBV6-3 to TRBJ1-2; no clear D. Per the germline V gene, CDR1 is MNHEY and CDR2 is SVGEGT. Trimming removed 6 bases from V and 9 bases from J, with 14 bases in between. This CDR3 contains 12 residues. The CDR3 region is CASRPDAASYTF. CDR3 coding DNA: TGTGCCAGCAGGCCTGACGCTGCCAGCTACACCTTC.

The chain couples TRBV7-3 to TRBJ2-7; TRBD1 matches at 10 bases. Looked up from germline, CDR1 is SGHTA and CDR2 is FQGTGA. V lost 5 bases to trimming and J lost 2 bases; unmatched junction nucleotides: 3. The CDR3 extends over 14 amino acids. The CDR3 DNA reads as TGTGCCAGCAGCCAGACAGGGGGCGCCTACGAGCAGTACTTC. It yields the protein CASSQTGGAYEQYF.

J is TRBJ2-7 and V is TRBV25-1; 8 bases map to TRBD1. This CDR3 contains 17 residues. J gave up 2 bases and V 0 bases, and 9 bases lay outside the gene matches. Germline lookup yields CDR1 MGHDK and CDR2 SYGVNS. The chain's CDR3 is CASSEYRVTGAPYEQYF. DNA for the CDR3: TGTGCCAGCAGTGAATACAGGGTGACAGGGGCCCCCTACGAGCAGTACTTC.

This clone was detected once. The chain has TRBV5-1 and TRBJ2-2; TRBD1 matches at 9 bases. Trimming cost V 4 bases and J 9 bases; bases outside gene matches: 16. This CDR3 is built from 17 residues. Germline assignment: CDR1 SGHRS and CDR2 YFSETQ. CDR3 bases: TGCGCCAGCAGCACGACGGGTTCCGGGACAGGGAACTGGGAGCTGTTTTTT. Its translation: CASSTTGSGTGNWELFF.

The chain combines TRBV13 with TRBJ2-3; the match to TRBD1 covers 9 bases. CDR1 is PRHDT and CDR2 is FYEKMQ in the germline V gene (reference sequence). V lost 5 bases and J lost 1; bases outside the gene matches: 4. The CDR3 runs 15 residues. The CDR3 sequence is CASSTRDRGTDTQYF. The CDR3 region has the DNA TGTGCCAGCAGCACCCGGGACAGGGGCACAGATACGCAGTATTTT.